These 28 T cell receptor beta chains came from one sample sequenced in a study of cytomegalovirus exposure and HLA in healthy donors. This PCR relied on a set of 60 Vbeta primers and 13 Jbeta primers. Profiling relied on immunoSEQ multiplex PCR, and the TCRdb table lists in-frame clones only, not all of them. The data hold around 200,000 clones, with 70% to 85% observed a single time. The sample was PBMCs. Receptor source: a man aged 50-59 years in good health and CMV-seronegative.

This chain uses TRBV25-1 with TRBJ2-2; 8 bases match TRBD1. Germline trimming cut 3 bases from V and 2 bases from J; bases unmatched to any gene: 5. Germline CDR1 is MGHDK and CDR2 is SYGVNS. CDR3 length: 16 residues. The CDR3 is CASSDPGQGNTGELFF. DNA for the CDR3: TGTGCCAGCAGTGACCCCGGACAGGGCAACACCGGGGAGCTGTTTTTT.

J is TRBJ1-2 and V is TRBV5-5, with D maybe TRBD1 (6 bases). Deletions cut 0 bases from V and 4 bases from J, with 13 bases between. The germline V gene encodes CDR1 SGHKS and CDR2 YYEKEE (reference sequence). The CDR3 totals 15 residues. CDR3 loop: CASSLVGGAGYGYTF. CDR3 sequence (DNA): TGTGCCAGCAGCTTGGTCGGGGGGGCGGGCTATGGCTACACCTTC.

The V call is TRBV6-5, the J call TRBJ2-1, with 9 positions matching TRBD1. Germline-derived CDR1 and CDR2 are MNHEY and SVGAGI. CDR3 length: 15 residues. Trimming cost V 5 bases and J 1 base; bases outside gene matches: 3. In DNA, the CDR3 is TGTGCCAGCAGTCAAGACAGGGGGTCCTACAATGAGCAGTTCTTC. Translated, it gives CASSQDRGSYNEQFF.

The genes are TRBV27 and TRBJ2-7; D might be TRBD2 (6 bases). CDR1 and CDR2 (germline): MNHEY, SMNVEV (reference sequence). V dropped 5 bases and J dropped 2 bases, with 13 bases sitting between them. There are 14 residues in the CDR3. The CDR3 loop reads CASSRAGPAYEQYF. CDR3 DNA sequence: TGTGCCAGCAGTCGAGCGGGTCCAGCCTACGAGCAGTACTTC.

V gene TRBV30 combines with J gene TRBJ2-7, with D unresolved. V was cut by 0 bases and J by 2 bases, with 11 bases left in between. The CDR3 runs 14 residues. From germline, CDR1 is GTSNPN and CDR2 SVGIG (reference sequence). CDR3 loop: CAWSVVTPPYEQYF. The CDR3, as DNA: TGTGCCTGGAGTGTAGTGACACCCCCCTACGAGCAGTACTTC.

The genes are TRBV6-5 and TRBJ1-5; D gene unclear. Germline V gives CDR1 MNHEY, CDR2 SVGAGI. The CDR3 sequence is 14 residues long. Trimming removed 5 bases from V and 7 bases from J, with 15 bases in between. The CDR3 nucleotides read TGTGCCAGCAGTCCGATAACGACTGAACAGCCCCAGCATTTT. It specifies CASSPITTEQPQHF.

The CDR3: CASVGTVEAFF. As DNA, the CDR3 is TGTGCCAGCGTTGGGACAGTTGAAGCTTTCTTT. The chain employs TRBV5-8 and TRBJ1-1; TRBD1 matches at 7 bases. In germline, CDR1 is SGHTS, CDR2 YDEGEE. CDR3 size: 11 residues. The V segment lost 7 bases and the J segment 7 bases; nucleotides outside the gene matches: 4.

V is TRBV19 and J is TRBJ2-5; D uncertain. CDR3 length equals 12 residues. Germline loops: CDR1 LNHDA, CDR2 SQIVND (reference sequence). V lost 6 bases to trimming and J lost 4 bases, with 9 bases between them. The CDR3 nucleotides read TGTGCCAGTAGCGCAGGCACAGAGACCCAGTACTTC. The encoded protein is CASSAGTETQYF.

In this sample, this clone turned up a few times. The rearrangement links TRBV7-9 to TRBJ1-4; perhaps TRBD1 as D (6 bases). V lost 5 bases, J lost 1 base, and 11 bases lay in between. Germline V CDR1 and CDR2: SEHNR, FQNEAQ (reference sequence). The CDR3 totals 15 residues. CDR3 nucleotides: TGTGCCAGCAGCCTAGGGGGGCAAACTAATGAAAAACTGTTTTTT. Translation gives CASSLGGQTNEKLFF.

The chain recombines TRBV19 with TRBJ2-6; a possible D gene is TRBD1 (5 bases). Germline lookup yields CDR1 LNHDA and CDR2 SQIVND (reference sequence). V gave up 1 base and J gave up 0 bases, with 13 bases separating them. The CDR3 extends over 18 amino acids. CDR3 sequence (DNA): TGTGCCAGTAGTATAGCAGGGTGGGCAATCTCTGGGGCCAACGTCCTGACTTTC. Translating gives CASSIAGWAISGANVLTF.

This clone appeared once. This chain links TRBV28 with TRBJ1-1; 7 bases are a match to TRBD1. The germline CDR1 and CDR2 sequences are MDHEN and SYDVKM. Trimming removed 6 bases from V and 8 bases from J; junction bases left unmatched: 6. This CDR3 has 12 residues. In nucleotides, the CDR3 is TGTGCCAGCAGCCGGTGGACAGGAGAAGCTTTCTTT. Translation gives CASSRWTGEAFF.

The chain combines TRBV28 with TRBJ2-7, with TRBD1 matching 11 bases. The germline gives CDR1 MDHEN, CDR2 SYDVKM. After removal of 6 bases from V and 2 bases from J, the junction contained 9 bases not matched to a gene. The CDR3 sequence is 16 residues long. In nucleotides, the CDR3 is TGTGCCAGCAGCATCAAGCCGGGACAGGGGGCCTACGAGCAGTACTTC. Translating gives CASSIKPGQGAYEQYF.

The chain carries TRBV11-2 and TRBJ1-2, with 11 bases that match TRBD1. V gave up 5 bases and J gave up 4 bases; unmatched junction bases: 9. Germline V gives CDR1 SGHAT, CDR2 FQNNGV. The CDR3 consists of 16 residues. CDR3 sequence: CASSPDRGHLSYGYTF. The CDR3 bases are TGTGCCAGCAGCCCGGACAGGGGGCATCTCAGCTATGGCTACACCTTC.

The chain joins TRBV4-2 to TRBJ2-7; perhaps TRBD1 as D (6 bases). This CDR3 has 15 amino acids. CDR1 and CDR2 from the germline V gene are LGHNA and YNFKEQ. V dropped 0 bases and J dropped 0 bases, with 9 bases sitting between them. CDR3 protein: CASSQETGSSYEQYF. The CDR3 DNA reads as TGTGCCAGCAGCCAAGAGACAGGTAGCTCCTACGAGCAGTACTTC.

The genes are TRBV15 and TRBJ2-7; 7 bases are shared with TRBD2. Germline loops: CDR1 LNHNV, CDR2 YYDKDF (reference sequence). The CDR3 totals 16 residues. Unmatched junction bases numbered 12, after V lost 5 bases and J lost 2 bases. The CDR3 protein is CATSPRDGGLAYEQYF. The DNA for the CDR3 is TGTGCCACCAGCCCTCGGGACGGAGGACTAGCCTACGAGCAGTACTTC.

The chain recombines TRBV9 with TRBJ2-7, with 10 bases aligning to TRBD2. After removal of 4 bases from V and 2 bases from J, the junction contained 12 bases not matched to a gene. This CDR3 has 17 amino acids. Germline lookup yields CDR1 SGDLS and CDR2 YYNGEE. The CDR3 DNA follows: TGTGCCAGCAGCAGCCACCCGGGACTAGCGACCGCCTACGAGCAGTACTTC. This gives the protein CASSSHPGLATAYEQYF. The full variable domain, rest sourced from reference TRBV9 and TRBJ2-7, is DSGVTQTPKHLITATGQRVTLRCSPRSGDLSVYWYQQSLDQGLQFLIQYYNGEERAKGNILERFSAQQFPDLHSELNLSSLELGDSALYFCASSSHPGLATAYEQYFGPGTRLTVT.

This chain joins TRBV2 and TRBJ1-2, with no clear D. The CDR3 has 12 residues. The germline V gene has CDR1 SNHLY and CDR2 FYNNEI. The ends were cut back, 5 bases at V and 1 base at J, with 5 bases in the middle. The CDR3 loop is CASSSFNYGYTF. For the CDR3, the DNA is TGTGCCAGCAGTTCCTTTAACTATGGCTACACCTTC.

The CDR3 region is CASSPRRANEQFF. CDR3 in DNA: TGTGCCAGCAGCCCTCGGAGGGCTAATGAGCAGTTCTTC. This chain uses TRBV7-2 with TRBJ2-1; tentative D call: TRBD2 (6 bases). With 5 bases removed from V and 7 bases from J, the gap between germline ends came to 12 bases. Germline lookup yields CDR1 SGHTA and CDR2 FQGNSA. The CDR3 consists of 13 residues.

The rearrangement links TRBV27 to TRBJ2-7, with D tentatively TRBD2 (6 bases). V lost 2 bases and J lost 3, with 14 bases in between. In germline, CDR1 is MNHEY, CDR2 SMNVEV (reference sequence). The CDR3 has 15 residues. In DNA, the CDR3 is TGTGCCAGCAGTTTAAGTGGGAGGCAGGACTACGAGCAGTACTTC. This encodes CASSLSGRQDYEQYF.

The rearrangement joins TRBV18 to TRBJ1-1; unclear D gene. V was shortened by 3 bases and J by 4 bases, with 12 bases between the two germline ends. CDR1 is KGHSH, CDR2 LQKENI, per germline. This CDR3 contains 14 residues. CDR3 sequence: CASSPPYERTEAFF. The CDR3 DNA is TGTGCCAGCTCACCGCCGTACGAGCGCACTGAAGCTTTCTTT.

J is TRBJ1-1 and V is TRBV19, with 8 bases that match TRBD1. The CDR3 covers 15 residues. The germline V gene has CDR1 LNHDA and CDR2 SQIVND (reference sequence). V was clipped by 1 base and J by 1 base; unmatched bases: 2. The DNA of the CDR3 is TGTGCCAGTAGTATAGGGGACAGGCAGAACACTGAAGCTTTCTTT. Amino acids: CASSIGDRQNTEAFF.

The rearrangement links TRBV28 to TRBJ2-2; 8 bases line up with TRBD2. Germline CDR1 and CDR2: MDHEN and SYDVKM. With V trimmed by 5 bases and J by 5 bases, 7 bases remained unmatched. The CDR3 has 15 residues. The CDR3 loop reads CASSRAGVRTGELFF. In DNA, the CDR3 is TGTGCCAGCAGTCGAGCGGGAGTTAGGACCGGGGAGCTGTTTTTT.

The chain employs TRBV19 and TRBJ2-2; 8 positions agree with TRBD1. The CDR3 runs 16 residues. CDR1 LNHDA and CDR2 SQIVND come from the germline V gene (reference sequence). V was clipped by 5 bases and J by 0 bases; unmatched bases: 5. In DNA form, the CDR3 reads TGTGCCAGTAGTTTCAGGGGGCGCTCGAACACCGGGGAGCTGTTTTTT. Translation: CASSFRGRSNTGELFF.

The rearrangement uses TRBV5-1 and TRBJ1-2, with 9 bases aligning to TRBD1. Germline V gives CDR1 SGHRS, CDR2 YFSETQ. The CDR3 extends over 16 amino acids. V shed 4 bases, J shed 6 bases, and the junction held 13 bases outside the gene matches. The CDR3 nucleotides read TGCGCCAGCAGCCGGACCTTACGGACAGGGGAGAATGGCTACACCTTC. Translating it yields CASSRTLRTGENGYTF.

The chain links TRBV6-5 to TRBJ2-1; TRBD1 matches at 7 bases. Germline CDR1 reads MNHEY; CDR2 reads SVGAGI. V trimming: 4 bases; J trimming: 3 bases; junction bases outside the gene matches: 3. The CDR3 covers 14 residues. The CDR3 spells CASSWDSYYNEQFF. CDR3 sequence (DNA): TGTGCCAGCAGTTGGGACAGCTACTACAATGAGCAGTTCTTC.

J is TRBJ2-7 and V is TRBV19; unclear D gene. The V end lost 7 bases, the J end lost 1 base, and 8 bases lay between the germline ends. This CDR3 is 12 amino acids long. Germline V gene data show CDR1 as LNHDA and CDR2 as SQIVND (reference sequence). CDR3 protein: CASIDWSYEQYF. The CDR3 DNA sequence: TGTGCCAGTATAGACTGGTCCTACGAGCAGTACTTC.

The chain uses TRBV4-2 and TRBJ2-3; maybe TRBD1 (5 bases). Per germline, CDR1 LGHNA and CDR2 YNFKEQ. With 0 bases removed from V and 1 base from J, the gap between germline ends came to 17 bases. This CDR3 has 18 amino acids. The chain's CDR3 is CASSQDPLKGRRTDTQYF. Written as DNA, the CDR3 is TGTGCCAGCAGCCAAGACCCCCTTAAGGGGCGTCGCACAGATACGCAGTATTTT.

This clone occurred a few times. The CDR3 coding sequence is TGTGCCAGCAGTGAAGGGGGCGGGAGCCCCGAGCAGTACTTC. Its protein product is CASSEGGGSPEQYF. The chain links TRBV25-1 to TRBJ2-7; possibly TRBD2 for D (7 bases). The germline V gene has CDR1 MGHDK and CDR2 SYGVNS. This CDR3 comprises 14 residues. Trimming pared 2 bases from V and 6 bases from J, leaving 14 bases between.